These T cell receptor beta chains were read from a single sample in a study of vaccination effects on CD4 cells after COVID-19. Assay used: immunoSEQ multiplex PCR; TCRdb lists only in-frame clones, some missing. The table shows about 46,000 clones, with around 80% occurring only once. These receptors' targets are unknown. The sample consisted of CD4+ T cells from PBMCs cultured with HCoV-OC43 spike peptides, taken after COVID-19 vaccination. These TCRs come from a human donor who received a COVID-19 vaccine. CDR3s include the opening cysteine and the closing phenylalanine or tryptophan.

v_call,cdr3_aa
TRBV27,CASSSFQGESPLHF
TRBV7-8,CASSLGTSGGAVRETQYF
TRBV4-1,CASSQKGLAGGPDTDTQYF
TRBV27,CASSLLSRRNTEAFF
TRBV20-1,CSASRLAGGPGNEQFF
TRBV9,CASSASTGTISYEQYF
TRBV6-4,CASSKGQGTYNEQFF
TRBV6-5,CASGRAAGGYGYTF
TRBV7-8,CASSLEVQSNQPQHF
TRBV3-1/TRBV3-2,CASSHQGNYGYTF
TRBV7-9,CASSLGGSVNTEAFF
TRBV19,CASSIPTRRETQYF
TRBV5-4,CASSLGQDLSYEQYF
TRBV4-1,CASSLIQITIYPYEQYF
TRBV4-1,CASSPHPQEPQETQYF
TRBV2,CASSEDSGYGYTF
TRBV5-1,CASSPRTAFYEQYF
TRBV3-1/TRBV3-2,CASSHGQGALHGELFF
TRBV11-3,CASSLDGFRANTGELFF
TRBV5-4,CASSSGGGPLGETQYF
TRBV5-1,CASSLSGRPGRTYEQYF
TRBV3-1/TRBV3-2,CASSQDPGMTGNTIYF
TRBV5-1,CASSLSSTNTGELFF
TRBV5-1,CASSLPQVNTGELFF
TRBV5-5,CASSLDGGTNYGYTF
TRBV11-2,CASSAVKEEAFF
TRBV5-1,CASSLVSGDGNTIYF
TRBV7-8,CASSLSRGTGAYNEQFF
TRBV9,CASSVGLGGGETQYF
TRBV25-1,CASSELTTTQETQYF
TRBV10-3,CAISEHDLSSNSPLHF
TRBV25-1,CASSSSGINNGEQFF
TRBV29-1,CSAGGANTEAFF
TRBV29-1,CSAQGLAGGEQYF
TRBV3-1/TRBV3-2,CASKELAGGNTQYF
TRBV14,CASSQVTGELFF
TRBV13,CASSLIGLSGVNTEAFF
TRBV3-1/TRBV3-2,CASSRGYNYGYTF
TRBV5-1,CASSLGTSGETQYF
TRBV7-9,CASSRDLRDTQYF
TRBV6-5,CASSYSRAPYGYTF
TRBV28,CASSLSLEQYF
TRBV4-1,CASSQSGRTSGRDTQYF
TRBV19,CASSPLSGQGIPYTF
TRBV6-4,CASSEQGGSGANVLTF
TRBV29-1,CSARTGSTGELFF
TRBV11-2,CASSLGGLHLSYNEQFF
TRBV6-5,CASSTPRGQYF
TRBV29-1,CSVKGLAGGSEQFF
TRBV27,CASRPDYSGANVLTF
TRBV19,CASTDRVGETQYF
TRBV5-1,CASSDSSQGIYGYTF
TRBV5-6,CASSLWGSSYNSPLHF
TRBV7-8,CASSPRGRGTEAFF
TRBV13,CASSPRVINNEQFF
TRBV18,CASSKTGSYEQYF
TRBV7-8,CASSFGQDQPQHF
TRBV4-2,CASSLISGVSQPQHF